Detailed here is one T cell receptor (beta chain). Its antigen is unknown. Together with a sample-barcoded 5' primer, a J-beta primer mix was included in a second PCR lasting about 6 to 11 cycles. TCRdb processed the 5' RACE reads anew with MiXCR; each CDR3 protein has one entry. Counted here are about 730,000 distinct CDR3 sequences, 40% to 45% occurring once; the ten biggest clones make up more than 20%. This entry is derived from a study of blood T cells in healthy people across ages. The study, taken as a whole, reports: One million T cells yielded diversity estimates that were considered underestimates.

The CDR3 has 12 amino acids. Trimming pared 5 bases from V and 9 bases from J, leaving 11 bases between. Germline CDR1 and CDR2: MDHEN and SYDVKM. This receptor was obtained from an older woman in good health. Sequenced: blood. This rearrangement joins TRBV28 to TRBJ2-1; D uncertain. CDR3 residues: CASSERFREQFF. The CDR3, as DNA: TGTGCCAGCAGTGAGAGATTCCGTGAGCAGTTCTTC.